This T cell receptor beta chain was recovered during a study of blood T cell repertoires in COVID-19 (dated by TCRdb to the early 2020s). About the study as a whole: Samples from collaborators originated in the United States, Italy and Spain and spanned both the acute and convalescent phases of COVID-19. Nearly every sample came with metadata listing a de-identified subject ID, COVID-19 status, age in years and sex. Deeply sampled blood TCRbeta repertoires from subjects exposed to, actively infected with, or recovered from COVID-19 were included in the dataset. The material from the prospective study consisted of cDNA or gDNA derived from T cells, B-cell-depleted T cells, or PBMCs. Where HLA class I and class II types were available, the types were taken from metadata supplied by the sample provider, not from assay-based typing. A freely available public database, intended as a resource for researchers studying the immune response to SARS-CoV-2, is where the repertoires were released. The samples were drawn from the first 160 participants of the ongoing ImmuneRACE study and from roughly 1,300 subjects provided by 6 global collaborators.

TCRbeta CDR3 regions were amplified from genomic DNA using the immunoSEQ Assay, a bias-controlled multiplex PCR. Regarding the original processing steps: Nucleated cell counts per sample were estimated from amplification of reference gene primers within the assay. To quantify the absolute abundance of each unique TCRbeta CDR3 rearrangement, sequence reads were collapsed and filtered. For each sample, productive Simpson clonality was calculated by taking the square root of Simpson's diversity index across productive rearrangements. TCRdb's version of the immuneACCESS table is confined to in-frame rearrangements and falls short of the full clone set. An unresolved V gene accounts for under half of the shortfall where checked; the remainder is of unknown origin. V, J and clone size are those of that table, while D and trimming were read from the DNA. The table for this sample lists around 250,000 clones; 70% to 90% of them were counted only once. Roughly 16% of the sample is held by the ten biggest clonotypes.

Participants in the prospective study were enrolled through a virtual design, were aged roughly 18 to 90 years, and lived in approximately 24 United States geographic areas. In the prospective study, participants were assigned to cohorts based on the clinical history participants reported in a screening survey and a study questionnaire. ImmuneRACE Cohort 3 recovered participants were defined by two consecutive negative NP/OP PCR tests, healthcare professional clearance, or symptom resolution. Each participant in the prospective study had whole blood, serum and a nasopharyngeal or oropharyngeal swab collected by mobile phlebotomists. Prospective study participants could optionally give additional blood draws and questionnaires over a roughly 2-month period. Before DNA extraction, blood samples from the prospective study were shipped at room temperature or frozen. Comment on this clone: Which antigen it targets is not known. Base qualities are not provided; no much larger clone lies one nucleotide away.

What the study reported, not specific to this receptor: How much clinical and demographic metadata was included differed by source and by participant, and the metadata was provided uncurated.

The material sequenced was PBMCs or T cells enriched from blood (not recorded which). The sequence came from a man younger than 30 who had recovered from COVID-19.

The bases are TGTGCCAGCAGTTTGTTCACTAGCGGGAGTTTCTACGAGCAGTACTTC. It translates as CASSLFTSGSFYEQYF. The chain was built from TRBV28 and TRBJ2-7; TRBD2 agrees with 11 junctional bases. The germline V gene sets CDR1 to MDHEN and CDR2 to SYDVKM. Trimming removed 3 bases from V and 3 bases from J; the gene matches leave 7 bases unexplained. The CDR3 covers 16 residues, taking in both the cysteine and the phenylalanine. Left in the record is the CDR3 DNA by itself, 48 bases read in frame from the first base. The full variable domain, completed from the reference TRBV28 and TRBJ2-7 proteins outside the CDR3, reads DVKVTQSSRYLVKRTGEKVFLECVQDMDHENMFWYRQDPGLGLRLIYFSYDVKMKEKGDIPEGYSVSREKKERFSLILESASTNQTSMYLCASSLFTSGSFYEQYFGPGTRLTVT.